This T cell receptor beta chain derives from a study of human T cells and chemical hapten exposure (dated by TCRdb to about 2021). The study in broad terms: For sensitization, 2% DPC in acetone was applied to a roughly 2 cm by roughly 2 cm area of upper inner arm skin. Patch testing was done on the upper back using Finn chambers containing 0.01% DPC, and results were scored after 6 days according to International Contact Dermatitis Research Group standards. Peripheral blood TCR repertoire changes were tracked in vivo in alopecia patients during primary and secondary sensitization to the hapten diphenylcyclopropenone (DPC). The mostly female patient cohort included alopecia areata with under or over 50% scalp involvement, alopecia totalis and alopecia universalis. Blood for TCR sequencing was provided by twenty-nine alopecia patients at one to four time points (pre-sensitization, 2, 6 and 24 weeks). Blood samples were taken from patients before sensitization (week 0) and at 2, 6 and about 24 weeks after DPC sensitization. Weekly therapeutic DPC doses were additionally applied to the scalp of patients throughout the approximately 23-week study period. The libraries were sequenced as a pool, and the TCR yield per sample differed mostly because of small variations in library volumes within the pool.

According to the study, the label for this sample's time point signals: pre-sensitization, week 0. What this sample's treatment or condition label stands for: therapeutic diphenylcyclopropenone sensitization with weekly scalp DPC. At every patch-test visit, the blood draw took place before the patch test was put on. To be eligible, patients had to be aged 18 to 70, diagnosed with alopecia and judged suitable for DPC therapy, while pregnant patients were excluded. Unfractionated whole blood was collected in Tempus Blood RNA tubes, and total RNA was extracted from that blood. Receptor amplification or capture employed RACE. TCRdb shows the sequencer as NextSeq 500. During library preparation, unique molecular identifiers were attached to individual cDNA molecules so that TCRs could be counted in a quantitative, reproducible way. Both TCR alpha and TCR beta chains were sequenced from each blood RNA sample. The paper's processing steps were these. A median of approximately 96,000 TCRs per sample was observed, with a range of roughly 20,000 to 700,000. The Decombinator software suite was used to annotate V, J and CDR3 in the TCR reads. Every sample was subsampled to the same number of TCRs (28,000) for the PS versus PT1 abundance plots. Expanded TCRs were defined as absent before sensitization and observed at least eight times at the 2-week time point. TCRdb trimmed public reads at Q25 via fastp, called clones via MiXCR and kept in-frame beta chains. Rows matching on CDR3 protein sequence are summarized as one entry with the most common DNA and genes. It is TCRdb's table, rather than the study itself, that gives the V and J calls and clone size. The sample yields about 90,000 distinct CDR3 sequences; about 8.5% were counted once. Jointly, the top ten make up about 2.5% of the sample.

What the work shows at the level of the full study, not this receptor alone: The number of PT1 expanded TCRs positively correlated with patch test score, significant at thresholds 8, 16 and 32 but not 4. After repeated subsampling, the strength of the expansion versus patch-test correlation and the threshold at which it became significant changed. Alopecia, a presumed autoimmune disease, was present in all patients, so the immune response of the patients might differ from that of healthy individuals. Expanded TCRs formed significantly more large CDR3 similarity clusters than pre-sensitization or healthy control sets, consistent with antigen-driven responses. DPC sensitization did not change how many TCRs were above 1 in 1000 frequency, and no evidence was found of alterations in global repertoire structure.

As for this clonotype: Its specific antigen is unknown. No much larger clonotype is one base removed from it; base qualities were not supplied.

CDR3 length: 14 amino acids, cysteine to valine. The only DNA kept is the CDR3, 42 bases in frame from the first base. The germline V gene (reference sequence) provides CDR1 SEHNR and CDR2 FQNEAQ. Trimming at the junction amounts to 2 bases on V and 2 bases on J, and the germline ends lie 10 bases apart. The V and J genes are TRBV7-9 and TRBJ2-7; the D gene cannot be named for sure. The receptor was derived from a middle-aged man with alopecia areata. Some clones in this sample may be carry-over from other donors' samples. Sequencing was performed on whole blood, taken in connection with sensitization to the hapten diphenylcyclopropenone (DPC). The DNA is TGTGCCAGCAGCTTATTTGGGGTAACCTACGAGCAGTACGTC. Its product reads: CASSLFGVTYEQYV.